The 14 T cell receptor beta chains in this list originate from one sample, sequenced in a study of molecular identifiers for immune sequencing clone quantification. TCRdb itself ran the PCR reads through MiXCR, one entry per CDR3 protein. The sample shows more than 300,000 distinct CDR3 sequences, roughly 23% of them seen only once. The sample was naive CD8+ T cells from blood, with Jurkat cell RNA spiked in. Subset given: FACS-sorted CD8+CD4-CCR7+CD45RA+ naive T cells. The receptors were sampled from a human donor in good health. Some libraries in this study had Jurkat cell RNA spiked in.

This clonotype was counted ten times or more. The J gene is TRBJ2-6, the V gene TRBV28; the match to TRBD1 covers 7 bases. There are 15 residues in the CDR3. The germline gives CDR1 MDHEN, CDR2 SYDVKM. V dropped 2 bases and J dropped 4; count of bases not matched to a gene: 2. The CDR3 loop reads CASSLRGPGANVLTF. The CDR3 DNA reads as TGTGCCAGCAGTTTAAGGGGGCCCGGGGCCAACGTCCTGACTTTC. The full variable domain, in which reference TRBV28 and TRBJ2-6 provide the parts outside the CDR3, is DVKVTQSSRYLVKRTGEKVFLECVQDMDHENMFWYRQDPGLGLRLIYFSYDVKMKEKGDIPEGYSVSREKKERFSLILESASTNQTSMYLCASSLRGPGANVLTFGAGSRLTVL.

Ten or more counts support this clonotype. V usage is TRBV12-3 or TRBV12-4 and J usage is TRBJ1-4; no definite D call. The CDR3 has 16 residues. Between the trimmed V and J ends, which lost 6 bases and 0 bases, there was a span of 14 bases. The CDR3 DNA reads as TGTGCCAGCAGCAACCAATCGTATGCAACTAATGAAAAACTGTTTTTT. Its translation: CASSNQSYATNEKLFF.

The CDR3 DNA reads as TGTGCCACCAGTCGACAGGGCCTCACAGATACGCAGTATTTT. Translation: CATSRQGLTDTQYF. This chain uses TRBV24-1 with TRBJ2-3, with 7 bases identical to TRBD1. V shed 6 bases and J 2 bases; nucleotides not matched to a gene: 4. Per the germline V gene, CDR1 is KGHDR and CDR2 is SFDVKD. The CDR3 is 14 residues long.

This clonotype was detected many times. The CDR3 reads CASSLGGTQPQHF. DNA for the CDR3: TGTGCCAGCAGCTTAGGGGGCACCCAGCCCCAGCATTTT. The chain combines TRBV13 with TRBJ1-5; D ambiguous. V was cut by 0 bases and J by 7 bases, with 7 bases left in between. Germline loops: CDR1 PRHDT, CDR2 FYEKMQ (reference sequence). This CDR3 has 13 amino acids. The variable domain in full, completed from reference TRBV13 and TRBJ1-5, reads AAGVIQSPRHLIKEKRETATLKCYPIPRHDTVYWYQQGPGQDPQFLISFYEKMQSDKGSIPDRFSAQQFSDYHSELNMSSLELGDSALYFCASSLGGTQPQHFGDGTRLSIL.

The chain joins TRBV7-6 to TRBJ2-7; perhaps TRBD2 as D (6 bases). Germline V gene sequence: CDR1 SGHVS, CDR2 FNYEAQ. The CDR3 sequence is 14 residues long. Trimming removed 5 bases at V and 6 bases at J, with 17 bases between. CDR3 coding DNA: TGTGCCAGCAGCCCTCCGGGACTCCTCCGCGAGCAGTACTTC. Translating gives CASSPPGLLREQYF.

V and J are TRBV7-9 and TRBJ2-4; 7 nucleotides match TRBD2. The trim removed 5 bases at V and 5 bases at J, leaving 21 bases unmatched. Germline-derived CDR1 and CDR2 are SEHNR and FQNEAQ (reference sequence). The CDR3 is 19 amino acids. The CDR3 DNA sequence: TGTGCCAGCAGCCCGGCCGGCGGGAGATCAGAGTCGGGTGAAAACATTCAGTACTTC. This gives the protein CASSPAGGRSESGENIQYF.

Only a few counts were recorded for this clonotype. The chain has TRBV5-6 and TRBJ2-3, with 7 bases matching TRBD1. J lost 0 bases, V lost 0 bases, and 4 bases had no gene match. Germline loops: CDR1 SGHDT, CDR2 YYEEEE. This CDR3 has 16 residues. CDR3 nucleotides: TGTGCCAGCAGCTTGGGGTACAGGGGTAGCACAGATACGCAGTATTTT. Translation gives CASSLGYRGSTDTQYF. The variable domain in full, completed from reference TRBV5-6 and TRBJ2-3, reads DAGVTQSPTHLIKTRGQQVTLRCSPKSGHDTVSWYQQALGQGPQFIFQYYEEEERQRGNFPDRFSGHQFPNYSSELNVNALLLGDSALYLCASSLGYRGSTDTQYFGPGTRLTVL.

This clonotype was seen at least ten times. This sequence joins TRBV19 and TRBJ1-1, with no clear D. Germline assignment: CDR1 LNHDA and CDR2 SQIVND (reference sequence). Trimming took off 5 bases at V and 3 bases at J, with 13 bases between the two ends. The length of the CDR3 is 14 residues. The CDR3 DNA reads as TGTGCCAGTAGTCCTGGTGGTGCGCACACTGAAGCTTTCTTT. Translated: CASSPGGAHTEAFF. The full variable domain, rest sourced from reference TRBV19 and TRBJ1-1, is DGGITQSPKYLFRKEGQNVTLSCEQNLNHDAMYWYRQDPGQGLRLIYYSQIVNDFQKGDIAEGYSVSREKKESFPLTVTSAQKNPTAFYLCASSPGGAHTEAFFGQGTRLTVV.

This clonotype was picked up many times. The rearrangement uses TRBV9 and TRBJ2-2; D perhaps matches TRBD2 (6 bases). V was clipped by 0 bases and J by 8 bases, with 17 bases between them. Germline values: CDR1 SGDLS, CDR2 YYNGEE. The CDR3 covers 16 residues. This CDR3 is CASSVEEGSPRGELFF. DNA for the CDR3: TGTGCCAGCAGCGTAGAGGAGGGCTCGCCCCGGGGGGAGCTGTTTTTT. Together with reference TRBV9 and TRBJ2-2, the CDR3 gives the full variable domain: DSGVTQTPKHLITATGQRVTLRCSPRSGDLSVYWYQQSLDQGLQFLIQYYNGEERAKGNILERFSAQQFPDLHSELNLSSLELGDSALYFCASSVEEGSPRGELFFGEGSRLTVL.

This clonotype showed up many times. The chain has TRBV7-9 and TRBJ2-2, with D perhaps given as TRBD1 or TRBD2 (5 bases each). The CDR3 sequence is 18 residues long. V was clipped by 6 bases and J by 4 bases, with 24 bases between them. Germline-derived CDR1 and CDR2 are SEHNR and FQNEAQ (reference sequence). CDR3 nucleotides: TGTGCCAGCAGGGCCGGGACCCCCGCCGCCGAACGCACCGGGGAGCTGTTTTTT. Translating gives CASRAGTPAAERTGELFF.

This clonotype was picked up many times. The rearrangement links TRBV7-7 to TRBJ2-5; D is perhaps TRBD1 (5 bases). Trimming cost V 4 bases and J 4 bases, with 13 bases left between them. The CDR3 is 14 amino acids. Germline assignment: CDR1 SSHAT and CDR2 FNYEAQ (reference sequence). The CDR3 DNA reads TGTGCCAGCAGCTCAGCAACAGGACGAGAGACCCAGTACTTC. Its translation is CASSSATGRETQYF.

With respect to this clonotype: It may be a read error: a sequence one base away is much more abundant. The chain is built from TRBV7-2 and TRBJ2-1, with D perhaps matching TRBD2 (5 bases). CDR1 and CDR2 (germline): SGHTA, FQGNSA. The CDR3 extends over 16 amino acids. Written as DNA, the CDR3 is TGTGCCAGCAGCTTAGGTCTATCGGCACTAGACAATGGGCAGTTCTTC. As protein: CASSLGLSALDNGQFF.

The chain employs TRBV19 and TRBJ2-7; D possibly corresponds to TRBD2 (6 bases). Germline V CDR1 and CDR2: LNHDA, SQIVND (reference sequence). The CDR3 consists of 14 residues. V was clipped by 4 bases and J by 4 bases, with 14 bases between them. The CDR3: CASSTYWAGYEQYF. The CDR3 nucleotides are TGTGCCAGTAGTACTTACTGGGCGGGGTACGAGCAGTACTTC.

The gene calls are TRBV4-3 and TRBJ2-3, with a weak D call TRBD2 (6 bases). Germline loops: CDR1 LGHNA, CDR2 YSLEER. The CDR3 contains 16 residues. Trimming pared 0 bases from V and 8 bases from J, leaving 18 bases between. DNA of the CDR3: TGCGCCAGCAGCCAAGATCTTCTTGCGGGGCCGGGTACGCAGTATTTT. The encoded protein is CASSQDLLAGPGTQYF.